The sequence of this T cell receptor (beta chain) was determined in a study of cytomegalovirus exposure and HLA in healthy donors (dated by TCRdb to the late 2010s). Describing the broader study: According to an earlier analysis of several hundred of the donors, 150 million to 200 million T cells yielded some 120 million unique TCR beta sequences and 250 to 350 Gb of sequence data. Rather than using new phenotypic data, the later analysis identified candidate immune exposures from TCR beta sequences and from how often those sequences occurred across donors. Typing coverage differed by locus: A, B, C, DRB1 and DQB1 were typed in roughly 620-640 donors, DQA1 in approximately 520, DPA1 in approximately 610, and DPB1 in roughly 450. Among about 410 genotyped donors of the cohort, an average of approximately 240,000 unique TCR beta nucleotide sequences was sequenced per donor, of which approximately 18% were non-productive. HLA typing included class I and class II loci at four-digit resolution. To predict cytomegalovirus infection status, the study combined high-throughput TCR immunosequencing, statistical association of individual TCRs with disease status, and machine learning. The study profiled the T cell repertoires of about 640 subjects by immunosequencing and related them to cytomegalovirus serostatus. Of the 300 to 500 genotyped donors, 65% to 90% were placed in the genetic ancestry cluster associated with self-reported Caucasian donors. Several DR-DQ haplotypes were treated as single units for association and clustering because of strong linkage in the cohort. An early release that covered around 590 HLA-typed donors contained about 290 gigabases of sequencing data and about 93 million unique TCR sequences. The study aimed to test whether signatures of past pathogen exposure could be identified by cataloging public T cell receptors. In an earlier analysis of around 540 of the donors, high-throughput TCR beta sequencing was used to judge whether each TCR beta V gene segment behaved as functional or pseudogenic. Donor age, sex, ethnicity and CMV serostatus were compiled together with the repertoire data. A separate validation cohort of roughly 130 different subjects was used in addition to the approximately 610-subject first cohort. Genome-wide SNP genotypes for about 60% of the 666 donors were used in a later genetic analysis, which treated that subset as a discovery cohort. All discovery cohort repertoires had been generated using a single sequencing platform. A later analysis re-examined previously published TCR beta repertoires from hundreds of donors and added high-resolution HLA genotyping to investigate patterns of TCR occurrence.

The cohort was made up of 500 to 800 healthy bone marrow donors. At the time of sampling, all cohort members were nominally healthy, though unrecorded immune exposures were likely present. The donor was CMV seropositive and belonged to the group of 250 to 300 seropositive cohort members. A peripheral blood sample was collected from each donor, and TCR beta sequencing was performed on peripheral blood mononuclear cells. Genomic DNA extraction from the blood cell samples was performed with the Qiagen DNeasy Blood Extraction Kit. Results the study describes overall, beyond this receptor: Because HLA typing was missing for some donors at each locus, association tests included only the typed subset. V-gene and J-gene trimming of TCR beta chains was associated with a missense DCLRE1C variant in a later genetic analysis, and the association was replicated in an independent cohort. A few of the identified cytomegalovirus-associated TCR beta chains were confirmed in vitro to be specific for cytomegalovirus antigens. Because the 87-base-pair reads could not distinguish some IMGT-functional V segments, including TRBV6-2 and TRBV6-3, those segments were excluded. Most CMV-associated TCR beta chains appeared to be HLA-restricted in a later analysis, and the HLA associations seemed to be driven largely by CMV exposure. In a later analysis, over 15,000 TCR beta sequences were associated with specific HLA alleles at a false discovery rate of 0.05. The authors suggested that the approach could potentially be generalized to other disease states and immunological phenotypes. The earlier analysis of approximately 540 of the donors excluded some 15 rarely observed V segments, including chromosome 9 orphons, because counts were too low. A cluster of highly shared sequence variants was judged likely to represent a technical artifact of the sequencing pipeline. This cohort had only TCR beta chains sequenced, and the lack of alpha or paired-chain data limited which features could be detected. When HLA alleles, especially DR and DQ, strongly co-occurred, attributing TCR associations to individual alleles was difficult. A later analysis found that HLA-associated TCR beta chains were more clonally expanded and had lower generation probabilities than equally common non-associated chains. In an earlier analysis of more than 500 of the donors, most TCR beta V segments appeared in productive rearrangements about 87% or about 30% of the time, broadly matching IMGT annotations. Correlated functional status among segregating V segments might be attributable to linkage disequilibrium, but an unknown experimental factor could not be ruled out. Across donors, most TCR sequences were observed very rarely, whereas some public TCRs were present in many individuals. A later analysis found that TCR association rates varied across HLA loci, with DRB1 alleles showing the most associated TCRs and HLA-C alleles the fewest. The presence/absence analyses assumed that sequencing depth was roughly uniform across donors, and that assumption may not be true. The classifier was reported to diagnose cytomegalovirus status with high specificity and sensitivity in both the original cohort and the validation cohort. A total of 164 TCR beta chains were listed by the study as associated with cytomegalovirus. A further reported finding was that TCR beta sequences accurately predicted the HLA-A and HLA-B alleles for most subjects in the first cohort. Compared with the roughly 670-donor mean, donors in an Asian-associated ancestry cluster had fewer N-insertions in productive TCRs, according to a later genetic analysis. In a later analysis, several top co-occurrence clusters were reported to appear linked to parvovirus B19, influenza, CMV and Epstein-Barr virus. The only immune exposure information available for the cohort was CMV serostatus.

The protocol used for the library was the immunoSEQ multiplex PCR assay. For the multiplex PCR, a mixture combining 60 forward primers for TCR Vbeta segments and 13 reverse primers for TCR Jbeta segments was used. A multiplex PCR assay on genomic DNA amplified the CDR3 region of rearranged TCR beta genes. On the Illumina HiSeq System, the amplified TCR beta libraries were sequenced as 87-base-pair reads. In the authors' own workflow: In a later analysis, some 80 million unique TCR beta chains were counted across the 666 repertoires, and around 10 million of these chains were shared by at least two donors. A nearest-neighbor algorithm error-corrected the raw reads and collapsed the reads into unique sequences, merging closely related sequences to remove PCR and sequencing errors. Alignment of CDR3 sequences to IMGT reference sequences was used to assign V, D and J gene segments. For a sequence to be retained, a match of at least six nucleotides was required to both a V gene segment and a J gene segment. Rearrangements were classified as productive when the CDR3 lacked stop codons and remained in frame with V and J, and all other rearrangements were classified as non-productive. Following IMGT convention, CDR3 was defined as the stretch from the second conserved V-encoded cysteine up to the conserved J-encoded phenylalanine. In an earlier analysis of some 550 of the donors, sequences lacking an unambiguous match to a single V gene segment were excluded. In an earlier analysis of 587 of the donors, a V segment was called functional when productive rearrangements were above 56.7%, and segregating when the standard deviation between donors exceeded 5%. A statistical classification framework was built to diagnose cytomegalovirus status from the catalog of TCR beta chain sequences. In a later analysis, TCR nucleotide sequences were compared against IMGT/GENE-DB human TR gene sequences so that V and J genes could be assigned. A later analysis assigned CDR3 sequences and most-parsimonious VDJ recombination scenarios with the TCRdist pipeline. A later analysis defined each TCR beta chain by its CDR3 amino acid sequence plus V-gene family, and excluded reads lacking a unique V-gene family. As a way to deal with suspected cross-contamination and a sequencing artifact, a later analysis dropped roughly 600 nucleotide sequences that were highly shared and had low generation probability. A later analysis calculated a clonal expansion index for each public chain from normalized within-repertoire ranks of inferred template counts. A later analysis computed generation probabilities with a VDJ recombination model fitted to out-of-frame rearrangements, and checked the results against IGoR. In a later analysis, TCR-TCR, TCR-HLA and TCR-CMV co-occurrence was scored with hypergeometric tests, and a repertoire-size bias correction was applied to TCR pairs. To estimate false discovery rates, a later analysis permuted the HLA or CMV assignments 20 times. In a later analysis, co-occurring TCRs were grouped using DBSCAN, with TCRdist sequence similarity added in when clustering inside HLA-allele-positive subsets. For co-occurrence clustering, repertoires with fewer than 30,000 or more than 120,000 public chains were excluded, along with five repertoires with anomalous nucleotide sharing. TCRdb re-hosts the immuneACCESS table, in-frame sequences only. Its copies lack some clones; in the studies checked, an unresolved V gene accounts for under half of them, and the cause for the rest is not known. That table gives V, J and clone size, and the DNA gave D and trimming. This sample gives about 160,000 clones in total; around 72% of them show up just once. The top ten clonotypes cover around 3.2% of the sample.

Relative to germline, V is 4 bases shorter and J is 2 bases shorter, with 9 bases between their ends. The germline V gene encodes CDR1 SGDLS and CDR2 YYNGEE. Reading from cysteine to phenylalanine, the CDR3 counts 13 amino acids. Only the CDR3 DNA stays, 39 bases, in frame from base 1. This clone appeared once. No cognate antigen has been identified for it. The sample holds no much larger clone one base away, and base qualities are not on file. This receptor was identified in a woman between 45 and 60 years old in good health and CMV-seropositive. The sample consisted of PBMCs. This sequence uses TRBV9 and TRBJ1-1; confidence is insufficient to name the D gene. The CDR3 sequence is CASSPRVNTEAFF. DNA sequence: TGTGCCAGCAGCCCCCGAGTCAACACTGAAGCTTTCTTT.